This T cell receptor (beta chain) is drawn from a study of T cell responses to AZD1222 COVID-19 vaccine. General study points: At study baseline, merely more than 5 AZD1222 recipients were seropositive. Scientists sampled the repertoires only once the peak T cell response had passed. CD4 TCRs associated with vaccination spanned spike, dominating at 160-218 and 743-854. Clonal diversity was possibly underestimated, and the donors were mostly white British, with more females.

The CDR3 totals 13 residues. Trimming cost V 5 bases and J 4 bases, with 9 bases left between them. In regard to this clone: No antigen is known for it.

TCRdb's table, derived via immunoSEQ multiplex PCR, lists solely in-frame clones and lacks some. The data contain 110,000 to 150,000 clones, 90% to 95% of them singletons. This receptor was identified in an adult in good health. The chain has TRBV23-1 and TRBJ1-3; D call uncertain. Being an ORF, TRBV23-1 has a function that is uncertain. The sample in question was peripheral blood, obtained on day 0 of AZD1222 vaccination. CDR3 protein: CASSFVGGNTIYF. The CDR3 bases are TGCGCCAGCAGTTTCGTAGGAGGAAACACCATATATTTT.